One and the same sample provided the 24 T cell receptor beta chains below, sequenced in a study of cytomegalovirus exposure and HLA in healthy donors (dated by TCRdb to the late 2010s). The protocol used for the library was the immunoSEQ multiplex PCR assay. The multiplex PCR relied on a mix of 60 forward primers for TCR Vbeta segments and 13 reverse primers for TCR Jbeta segments. The immuneACCESS repertoire file appears here via TCRdb, limited to in-frame rearrangements. These files lack a portion of the clones; in checked studies, under half of the deficit traces to unresolved V genes, and the cause of the others is not known. A total of over 100,000 clones appear in this sample, about 72% of them only once. Together, the top ten hold over 1.2% of the sample. Sequencing was done on a sample of PBMCs. The receptors here all came from a female donor in good health and CMV-seronegative.

The genes are TRBV15 and TRBJ1-5; 9 bases align to TRBD1. Germline-derived CDR1 and CDR2 are LNHNV and YYDKDF (reference sequence). V was clipped by 1 base and J by 5 bases; unmatched bases: 3. The CDR3 loop spans 15 amino acids. CDR3 protein: CATSRGTGDHQPQHF. The CDR3, as DNA: TGTGCCACCAGCAGAGGGACAGGGGATCATCAGCCCCAGCATTTT.

V gene TRBV29-1 combines with J gene TRBJ2-7, with D possibly being TRBD1 (6 bases). Trimming cost V 0 bases and J 3 bases, with 15 bases left between them. Germline assignment: CDR1 SQVTM and CDR2 ANQGSEA. CDR3 length equals 15 residues. For the CDR3, the DNA is TGCAGCGTTGAAGACCCCACAGGGATGGGCTACGAGCAGTACTTC. Its translation is CSVEDPTGMGYEQYF.

This rearrangement joins TRBV11-2 to TRBJ2-5; D unclear. Germline-derived CDR1 and CDR2 are SGHAT and FQNNGV. Trimming cost V 4 bases and J 2 bases, with 11 bases left between them. This CDR3 is built from 14 residues. The CDR3 DNA reads as TGTGCCAGCAGCTCAGGTCCACTTCAAGAGACCCAGTACTTC. This codes for CASSSGPLQETQYF.

The J gene is TRBJ1-2, the V gene TRBV29-1, with 7 nucleotides matching TRBD1. This CDR3 is built from 13 residues. Trimming took 7 bases from V and 5 from J; bases not matched to a gene: 10. The germline CDR1 and CDR2 sequences are SQVTM and ANQGSEA. CDR3 nucleotides: TGCAGCGCTAAGACAGGGTGGGAGTATGGCTACACCTTC. Amino acid sequence: CSAKTGWEYGYTF.

This chain uses TRBV4-1 with TRBJ2-5; a possible D gene is TRBD2 (6 bases). The germline V gene encodes CDR1 MGHRA and CDR2 YSYEKL. The CDR3 is 15 amino acids. V shed 0 bases and J shed 4 bases, with 12 bases lying between them. The CDR3 DNA reads as TGCGCCAGCAGCCAAGATCCGGCGGGAACAGAGACCCAGTACTTC. Protein: CASSQDPAGTETQYF.

The rearrangement links TRBV27 to TRBJ2-7, with a tentative D call TRBD1 (5 bases). The length of the CDR3 is 15 residues. Germline CDR1 reads MNHEY; CDR2 reads SMNVEV (reference sequence). The germline V and J ends were trimmed by 5 bases and 3 bases, with 17 bases remaining between them. In nucleotides, the CDR3 is TGTGCCAGCAGTCCCGGCGCAGGGCGCCTCTACGAGCAGTACTTC. Translating gives CASSPGAGRLYEQYF.

CDR3 DNA sequence: TGTGCCAGCAGCCTTCAGGGTAGCTCCTACGAGCAGTACTTC. As protein: CASSLQGSSYEQYF. The V gene is TRBV11-2, the J gene TRBJ2-7; TRBD1 might be the D (5 bases). The CDR3 totals 14 residues. V dropped 5 bases and J dropped 0 bases, with 11 bases sitting between them. In germline, CDR1 is SGHAT, CDR2 FQNNGV.

In nucleotides, the CDR3 is TGCGCCAGCAGCTTGGCCGGGTTCCCCACCTACGAGCAGTACTTC. Its protein product is CASSLAGFPTYEQYF. The chain joins TRBV5-1 to TRBJ2-7; no reliable D call. Germline V gives CDR1 SGHRS, CDR2 YFSETQ. Trimming cost V 0 bases and J 2 bases, with 12 bases left between them. The CDR3 is made up of 15 amino acids.

V usage is TRBV10-3 and J usage is TRBJ1-1, with D perhaps TRBD1 (5 bases). Trimming took off 3 bases at V and 2 bases at J, with 13 bases between the two ends. This CDR3 has 15 amino acids. Germline loops: CDR1 ENHRY, CDR2 SYGVKD. In DNA form, the CDR3 reads TGTGCCATCAGTGATTCGGCGACAGTTAACACTGAAGCTTTCTTT. Amino acids: CAISDSATVNTEAFF.

V is TRBV5-3 and J is TRBJ2-1; 9 positions agree with TRBD2. TRBV5-3 is an ORF, and what it does is uncertain. Trimming removed 1 base from V and 6 bases from J; junction bases left unmatched: 5. The CDR3 totals 15 residues. The CDR3 region is CARSLMREGSNEQFF. The CDR3 DNA reads TGTGCCAGAAGCTTGATGCGGGAGGGATCCAATGAGCAGTTCTTC.

The chain joins TRBV5-8 to TRBJ2-3; D not certain. Germline V gene data show CDR1 as SGHTS and CDR2 as YDEGEE. V was shortened by 1 base and J by 4 bases, with 10 bases between the two germline ends. The CDR3 is made up of 14 amino acids. The CDR3 loop reads CASSLRRVPDTQYF. DNA of the CDR3: TGTGCCAGCAGCTTGAGGAGAGTTCCAGATACGCAGTATTTT.

The CDR3 loop is CSAMQGSGANVLTF. CDR3 nucleotides: TGCAGCGCGATGCAGGGCTCTGGGGCCAACGTCCTGACTTTC. V gene TRBV29-1 combines with J gene TRBJ2-6; D may be TRBD1 (5 bases). Germline V gene sequence: CDR1 SQVTM, CDR2 ANQGSEA. CDR3 length: 14 amino acids. The V end was cut by 7 bases, the J end by 0 bases, with 10 bases between.

The chain employs TRBV5-1 and TRBJ1-1; the D gene is possibly TRBD1 (6 bases). The V end was cut by 0 bases, the J end by 7 bases, with 13 bases between. Germline assignment: CDR1 SGHRS and CDR2 YFSETQ. The CDR3 loop spans 14 amino acids. CDR3 sequence reads: CASSLGRGPGEAFF. In DNA, the CDR3 is TGCGCCAGCAGCTTGGGCAGGGGCCCTGGTGAAGCTTTCTTT.

The chain couples TRBV5-1 to TRBJ2-3, with D perhaps matching TRBD1 (5 bases). Germline V gene sequence: CDR1 SGHRS, CDR2 YFSETQ. V gave up 3 bases and J gave up 0 bases, with 11 bases separating them. The CDR3 is 15 amino acids. As DNA, the CDR3 is TGCGCCAGCAGCTCCGGCAGGGCTAGCACAGATACGCAGTATTTT. Translating gives CASSSGRASTDTQYF.

The gene calls are TRBV10-3 and TRBJ2-1; perhaps TRBD1 as D (6 bases). CDR1 is ENHRY and CDR2 is SYGVKD in the germline V gene. The CDR3 extends over 14 amino acids. V was trimmed by 4 bases and J by 7 bases, leaving 14 bases between them. CDR3 loop: CAISAGTSNNEQFF. CDR3 bases: TGTGCCATCAGTGCCGGGACATCGAATAATGAGCAGTTCTTC.

The chain has TRBV7-9 and TRBJ2-2; 7 bases are shared with TRBD2. CDR1 and CDR2 (germline): SEHNR, FQNEAQ (reference sequence). The junction had 16 bases not matched to a gene; V was cut back by 6 bases and J by 6 bases. The CDR3 has 17 residues. The CDR3 loop is CASSLGLEGFEAGELFF. The CDR3 nucleotides are TGTGCCAGCAGTCTTGGACTAGAGGGCTTCGAAGCCGGGGAGCTGTTTTTT.

This clone showed up just once. DNA for the CDR3: TGTGCCAGCAGCAAAGAGGCTAGCGGGTCCTACAATGAGCAGTTCTTC. Protein: CASSKEASGSYNEQFF. The chain is built from TRBV21-1 and TRBJ2-1; no check of the table's D call, TRBD2, against the DNA was made. TRBV21-1 is tagged as a pseudogene. The CDR3 is 16 amino acids.

The chain joins TRBV15 to TRBJ1-3, with 9 bases matching TRBD1. Trimming at V came to 0 bases and at J to 5 bases, leaving 11 bases not matched to a gene. From germline, CDR1 is LNHNV and CDR2 YYDKDF (reference sequence). The CDR3 contains 18 residues. The CDR3 sequence: CATSREIGGTGPRNTIYF. The CDR3 DNA reads TGTGCCACCAGCAGAGAAATAGGGGGGACAGGGCCTAGAAACACCATATATTTT.

This clone was seen more than once but under ten times. The V call is TRBV27, the J call TRBJ2-1; 15 bases match TRBD2. This CDR3 contains 19 residues. Germline V lookup: CDR1 MNHEY, CDR2 SMNVEV (reference sequence). Trimming at V came to 6 bases and at J to 4 bases, leaving 13 bases not matched to a gene. This chain's CDR3 is CASSWTSGRARGSYNEQFF. The CDR3 bases are TGTGCCAGCAGCTGGACTAGCGGGAGGGCTAGGGGAAGTTACAATGAGCAGTTCTTC.

This clone was found once. This sequence joins TRBV6-5 and TRBJ1-1; TRBD1 matches at 8 bases. The V gene's germline CDR1 is MNHEY and CDR2 SVGAGI. J was trimmed by 10 bases and V by 4 bases; bases with no gene match: 8. The CDR3 sequence is 13 residues long. CDR3 nucleotides: TGTGCCAGCAGTTCGACAGGGGTCGACAGAGCTTTCTTT. Translating it yields CASSSTGVDRAFF.

The genes are TRBV28 and TRBJ2-7; D gene ambiguous. Per the germline V gene, CDR1 is MDHEN and CDR2 is SYDVKM. V was pared by 3 bases and J by 4 bases, with 16 bases between. The CDR3 totals 15 residues. CDR3 DNA: TGTGCCAGCAGTTTGTCGGCGGATGAGGCTTACGAGCAGTACTTC. It specifies CASSLSADEAYEQYF.

The V and J genes are TRBV5-5 and TRBJ1-2; tentatively, D is TRBD1 (6 bases). V lost 4 bases and J lost 4, with 23 bases in between. The CDR3 has 17 amino acids. Germline-derived CDR1 and CDR2 are SGHKS and YYEKEE (reference sequence). In DNA, the CDR3 is TGTGCCAGCAGCCTGGCGTTGGGACATCAAATTGGCTATGGCTACACCTTC. It translates to CASSLALGHQIGYGYTF.

This chain uses TRBV28 with TRBJ1-5; no clear D. Germline CDR1 reads MDHEN; CDR2 reads SYDVKM. The ends were cut back, 7 bases at V and 7 bases at J, with 11 bases in the middle. The CDR3 loop spans 12 amino acids. The CDR3 protein is CASTAPGQPQHF. The CDR3 DNA sequence: TGTGCCAGCACCGCCCCGGGACAGCCCCAGCATTTT.

The V and J genes are TRBV25-1 and TRBJ1-1; TRBD1 agrees at 9 bases. J was trimmed by 4 bases and V by 8 bases; bases with no gene match: 5. From germline, CDR1 is MGHDK and CDR2 SYGVNS. There are 13 residues in the CDR3. Written as DNA, the CDR3 is TGTGCCAGCGCCCGGGACAGGGCCACTGAAGCTTTCTTT. Translated, it gives CASARDRATEAFF.